The present T cell receptor beta chain was sequenced within a study of blood T cell repertoires in COVID-19. As for the study in general: Donors in the United States, Italy and Spain gave samples during acute or convalescent COVID-19.

Losses at the gene ends were 2 bases for V and 7 bases for J; bases not matched to a gene: 9. The CDR3 has 18 residues. In germline, CDR1 is KGHDR, CDR2 SFDVKD. The sample holds a few counts of this clone. As originally analysed: It was from reference gene primer amplification that nucleated cell counts were estimated. Assay used: immunoSEQ multiplex PCR; TCRdb lists only in-frame clones, some missing. V and J calls and clone size are those listed in that table; D and trimming were worked out from the DNA. The table records around 250,000 clones, roughly four fifths of them present only once. This TCR came from a woman aged 18 to 35 with acute or convalescent COVID-19. The gene calls are TRBV24-1 and TRBJ2-2, with TRBD2 matching over 13 bases. Sequenced input: peripheral blood. The chain's CDR3 is CATSDYYGLAGDDGELFF. CDR3 nucleotides: TGTGCCACCAGTGATTATTACGGACTAGCGGGAGACGACGGGGAGCTGTTTTTT.